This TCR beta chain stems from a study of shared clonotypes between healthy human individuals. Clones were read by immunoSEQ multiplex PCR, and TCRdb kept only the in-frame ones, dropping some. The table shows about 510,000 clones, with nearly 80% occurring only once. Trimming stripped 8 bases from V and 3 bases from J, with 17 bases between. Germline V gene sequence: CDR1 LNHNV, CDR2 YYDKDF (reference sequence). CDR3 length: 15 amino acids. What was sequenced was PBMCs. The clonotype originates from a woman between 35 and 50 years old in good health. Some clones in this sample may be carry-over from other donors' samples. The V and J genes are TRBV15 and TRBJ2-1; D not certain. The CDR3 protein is CATRLDGGYYNEQFF. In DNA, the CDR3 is TGTGCCACCCGGCTTGACGGCGGTTACTACAATGAGCAGTTCTTC.